A selection of T cell receptor beta chains follows, all from one sample in a study of blood T cell repertoires in COVID-19. The repertoire was sequenced with immunoSEQ multiplex PCR; TCRdb's copy has only in-frame clones and lacks some. Among hundreds of thousands of clones listed, 80% to 90% were seen once. Sequencing was done on a sample of peripheral blood. These receptors came from a man over 45 with COVID-19, enrolled during active disease. The CDR3 runs from the conserved cysteine through the conserved F or W. Each record gives: J gene, V gene, clone size, D gene, CDR3 protein, CDR3 DNA. The D gene is left open where the match is weak. Rows may omit the clone size; those that give it use once, few, many or a size class.

TRBJ1-6	TRBV6-5	-	-	CASSYGGRGDNSPLHF	TGTGCCAGCAGTTACGGGGGCAGGGGCGATAATTCACCCCTCCACTTT
TRBJ2-1	TRBV15	-	TRBD2	CATSLRIAGGPYNEQFF	TGTGCCACCAGCTTGCGGATAGCGGGAGGGCCCTACAATGAGCAGTTCTTC
TRBJ1-4	TRBV19	-	-	CASSISSEKLFF	TGTGCCAGTAGTATCTCGAGTGAAAAACTGTTTTTT
TRBJ1-5	TRBV5-6	-	-	CASSWGGGQPQHF	TGTGCCAGCAGCTGGGGGGGAGGCCAGCCCCAGCATTTT
TRBJ1-3	TRBV10-3	-	-	CAIKEGNTIYF	TGTGCCATCAAGGAGGGGAACACCATATATTTT
TRBJ1-4	TRBV30	-	-	CAWSKQGLDLFF	TGTGCCTGGAGCAAACAGGGCCTTGACCTGTTTTTT
TRBJ2-1	TRBV6-2/TRBV6-3	-	TRBD2	CASSPGRGRKTYNEQFF	TGTGCCAGCAGTCCCGGGAGGGGCAGGAAGACCTACAATGAGCAGTTCTTC
TRBJ2-1	TRBV27	-	TRBD2	CASSLRLAGGNEQFF	TGTGCCAGCAGTTTACGACTAGCGGGGGGCAATGAGCAGTTCTTC
TRBJ2-7	TRBV11-2	-	-	CASSPRSVGTWGTYEQYF	TGTGCCAGCAGCCCCCGTTCTGTTGGGACATGGGGAACCTACGAGCAGTACTTC
TRBJ2-2	TRBV7-3	few	TRBD2	CASSLTSGGFKTGELFF	TGTGCCAGCAGCTTAACTAGCGGGGGGTTTAAGACCGGGGAGCTGTTTTTT
TRBJ2-7	TRBV28	-	-	CASSPTAGSYEQYF	TGTGCCAGCAGTCCTACAGCGGGCTCCTACGAGCAGTACTTC
TRBJ2-3	TRBV18	few	TRBD2	CASSPPATSGRGDTQYF	TGTGCCAGCTCACCACCGGCGACTAGCGGGAGGGGAGATACGCAGTATTTT
TRBJ2-1	TRBV10-1	-	TRBD2	CASTPGLAGGWNNEQFF	TGCGCCAGCACCCCGGGACTAGCGGGAGGATGGAACAATGAGCAGTTCTTC
TRBJ2-3	TRBV30	-	TRBD2	CAWYGTSGPRGDTQYF	TGTGCCTGGTATGGGACTAGCGGTCCCCGGGGAGATACGCAGTATTTT
TRBJ1-2	TRBV18	once	TRBD1	CASSPGTENYGYTF	TGTGCCAGCTCACCAGGGACAGAGAACTATGGCTACACCTTC
TRBJ1-1	TRBV6-5	-	TRBD1	CASGDRGMNTEAFF	TGTGCCAGCGGGGACAGGGGTATGAACACTGAAGCTTTCTTT
TRBJ1-4	TRBV10-2	-	-	CASSEPFPGGANEKLFF	TGCGCCAGCAGTGAACCCTTCCCCGGGGGAGCTAATGAAAAACTGTTTTTT
TRBJ2-1	TRBV7-2	-	-	CASSQRQIVSYNEQFF	TGTGCCAGCAGCCAAAGACAGATAGTGTCCTACAATGAGCAGTTCTTC
TRBJ2-2	TRBV7-2	-	TRBD2	CASSLLLGGDTGELFF	TGTGCCAGCAGCTTACTCCTTGGGGGGGATACCGGGGAGCTGTTTTTT
TRBJ1-4	TRBV19	once	-	CASSQRGPTTNEKLFF	TGTGCCAGTAGTCAGCGGGGGCCTACAACTAATGAAAAACTGTTTTTT
TRBJ1-2	TRBV3-1/TRBV3-2	-	-	CASSQDVGYTF	TGTGCCAGCAGCCAAGACGTGGGCTACACCTTC
TRBJ1-3	TRBV30	once	TRBD1	CANSRGQRNTIYF	TGTGCTAATTCGAGGGGGCAAAGAAACACCATATATTTT
TRBJ1-5	TRBV19	-	-	CASTPSAGRNQPQHF	TGTGCCAGTACCCCCTCGGCAGGGCGCAATCAGCCCCAGCATTTT
TRBJ2-2	TRBV4-3	-	-	CASSQERQGLYENTGELFF	TGCGCCAGCAGCCAAGAAAGGCAGGGCCTATACGAGAACACCGGGGAGCTGTTTTTT
TRBJ2-5	TRBV24-1	-	TRBD1	CATSDDRGETQYF	TGTGCCACCAGTGACGACAGGGGGGAGACCCAGTACTTC
TRBJ1-1	TRBV3-1/TRBV3-2	-	-	CASSPRGGVGTEAFF	TGTGCCAGCAGCCCCCGCGGGGGGGTCGGCACTGAAGCTTTCTTT
TRBJ1-1	TRBV7-2	-	-	CASSLREMNTEAFF	TGTGCCAGCAGCTTGAGAGAAATGAACACTGAAGCTTTCTTT
TRBJ2-2	TRBV5-4	-	-	CASSLGGFGELFF	TGTGCCAGCAGCTTGGGAGGGTTCGGGGAGCTGTTTTTT
TRBJ1-1	TRBV7-3	-	TRBD1	CASSLSPPTGRNTEAFF	TGTGCCAGCAGCTTAAGTCCCCCGACAGGGCGGAACACTGAAGCTTTCTTT
TRBJ2-5	TRBV5-4	-	-	CASSLGGQQETQYF	TGTGCCAGCAGCTTGGGTGGACAGCAAGAGACCCAGTACTTC
TRBJ1-5	TRBV7-2	-	-	CASSLVARQGGQPQHF	TGTGCCAGCAGCTTAGTGGCGCGGCAGGGAGGTCAGCCCCAGCATTTT
TRBJ2-1	TRBV2	-	-	CASDGGDYNEQFF	TGTGCCAGCGACGGGGGAGATTACAATGAGCAGTTCTTC
TRBJ2-5	TRBV9	few	TRBD1	CASSPPLRTGRQETQYF	TGTGCCAGCAGTCCCCCTTTAAGGACAGGGAGGCAAGAGACCCAGTACTTC
TRBJ1-2	TRBV23-1	many	-	CASSQWEGWGYGYTF	TGCGCCAGCAGTCAATGGGAGGGGTGGGGCTATGGCTACACCTTC
TRBJ2-5	TRBV19	-	-	CADKPTETQYF	TGTGCCGACAAACCAACAGAGACCCAGTACTTC
TRBJ2-2	TRBV21-1	-	-	CASSARGGGHTGELFF	TGTGCCAGCAGCGCTCGCGGGGGGGGCCACACCGGGGAGCTGTTTTTT
TRBJ2-2	TRBV19	-	TRBD2	CASSRRTSGGAVTGELFF	TGTGCCAGTAGTAGAAGGACTAGCGGGGGGGCAGTCACCGGGGAGCTGTTTTTT
TRBJ2-5	TRBV28	-	TRBD2	CASSLQRGVQETQYF	TGTGCCAGCAGTTTACAGCGGGGGGTCCAAGAGACCCAGTACTTC
TRBJ1-6	TRBV9	-	-	CASSVGEQGAPLHF	TGTGCCAGCAGCGTAGGAGAACAGGGAGCTCCCCTCCACTTT
TRBJ2-1	TRBV7-8	-	-	CASSPPLGRGLDAVNEQFF	TGTGCCAGCAGCCCACCACTGGGGCGGGGATTAGACGCGGTCAATGAGCAGTTCTTC
TRBJ2-7	TRBV11-1	-	TRBD2	CASSPGTSGVYEQYF	TGTGCCAGCAGCCCCGGGACTAGCGGGGTCTACGAGCAGTACTTC
TRBJ2-2	TRBV5-1	-	TRBD2	CASSERLAGVQTGELFF	TGCGCCAGCAGCGAGAGACTAGCGGGAGTACAAACCGGGGAGCTGTTTTTT
TRBJ2-7	TRBV21-1	few	-	CASSARNRGYEQYF	TGTGCCAGCAGCGCGCGAAACAGGGGCTACGAGCAGTACTTC
TRBJ1-2	TRBV28	-	-	CASSFTPNYGYTF	TGTGCCAGCAGTTTCACACCAAACTATGGCTACACCTTC
TRBJ2-5	TRBV24-1	-	-	CATSSYGAEGTETQYF	TGTGCCACCAGCTCTTACGGGGCGGAGGGGACGGAGACCCAGTACTTC
TRBJ2-1	TRBV6-2/TRBV6-3	-	-	CASSLTSNEQFF	TGTGCCAGCAGTCTCACCAGCAATGAGCAGTTCTTC